This entry lists 4 T cell receptor beta chains sequenced from one sample in a study of cytomegalovirus exposure and HLA in healthy donors. The PCR made use of 60 Vbeta and 13 Jbeta primers. Generated by immunoSEQ multiplex PCR, the TCRdb table keeps only in-frame clones and is missing some. This table has over 150,000 clones, approximately 79% appearing once. Material for sequencing was PBMCs. These receptors were taken from a man aged 55 to 69 in good health and CMV-seronegative.

This chain links TRBV7-9 with TRBJ1-1, with D maybe TRBD1 (5 bases). Per germline, CDR1 SEHNR and CDR2 FQNEAQ (reference sequence). The V gene lost 4 bases and the J gene lost 3 bases, with 18 bases spanning the gap. The CDR3 is made up of 16 amino acids. CDR3 in DNA: TGTGCCAGCAGCTCCAGGGACGGCGGGGGGGACACTGAAGCTTTCTTT. Protein: CASSSRDGGGDTEAFF.

The V call is TRBV19, the J call TRBJ2-2; 7 bases are shared with TRBD1. CDR3 length equals 14 residues. The ends lost 7 bases at V and 5 bases at J; junction bases unmatched: 7. The V gene's germline CDR1 is LNHDA and CDR2 SQIVND (reference sequence). The CDR3 loop reads CASKRTGGTGELFF. DNA for the CDR3: TGTGCCAGTAAACGGACAGGTGGGACCGGGGAGCTGTTTTTT.

This chain uses TRBV27 with TRBJ2-5, with D maybe TRBD1 (5 bases). V was clipped by 6 bases and J by 3 bases, with 14 bases between them. The CDR3 sequence is 14 residues long. Germline V lookup: CDR1 MNHEY, CDR2 SMNVEV (reference sequence). CDR3 sequence (DNA): TGTGCCAGCAGGCGAGTGGACACTGAAGAGACCCAGTACTTC. Translation gives CASRRVDTEETQYF.

This chain joins TRBV28 and TRBJ1-4; D uncertain. Germline values: CDR1 MDHEN, CDR2 SYDVKM. The CDR3 totals 15 residues. Trimming removed 9 bases at V and 4 bases at J, with 18 bases between. The CDR3 reads CASLDRAGGNEKLFF. The CDR3 DNA follows: TGTGCCAGTCTCGATCGGGCGGGAGGTAATGAAAAACTGTTTTTT.